The rows below give T cell receptor beta chains drawn from one sample of a study of vaccination and CD4 T cells after COVID-19. TCRdb fed the PCR reads into MiXCR, producing one record per CDR3 protein. The data contain 20,000 or so distinct CDR3 sequences, 35% to 45% of them singletons. Their specific antigens are unknown. The starting material was CD4+ T cells from blood, cultured in vitro, obtained before SARS-CoV-2 vaccination. Source of these receptors: a human donor who received a COVID-19 vaccine. Each CDR3 is given with its conserved first and last residue. D genes are given only for firm matches. Clone size is given for some rows only: seen once, a few or many times, or a class if the clone is expanded.

CDR3,DNA,size,J,D,V
CASSLESITYNEQFF,TGTGCCAGCAGCTTGGAGTCGATAACCTACAATGAGCAGTTCTTC,few,TRBJ2-1,NA,TRBV11-3
CASSALAGGRETQYF,TGTGCCAGCAGTGCACTCGCCGGGGGGCGAGAGACCCAGTACTTC,NA,TRBJ2-5,NA,TRBV25-1
CASSVPKLAGPNEQFF,TGTGCCAGCAGTGTACCTAAACTAGCGGGGCCGAATGAGCAGTTCTTC,NA,TRBJ2-1,TRBD2,TRBV6-1
CASRTTASYEQYF,TGTGCCAGCAGGACTACGGCCTCCTACGAGCAGTACTTC,few,TRBJ2-7,NA,TRBV7-8
CASSQDGLSALHF,TGTGCCAGCAGCCAAGATGGCCTTTCGGCCCTCCACTTT,once,TRBJ1-6,NA,TRBV3-1
CASSDSGYGYTF,TGTGCCAGCAGTGACTCGGGGTATGGCTACACCTTC,few,TRBJ1-2,NA,TRBV7-9
CSAPGLAGGRTDTQYF,TGCAGTGCCCCGGGACTAGCGGGGGGTCGCACAGATACGCAGTATTTT,few,TRBJ2-3,TRBD2,TRBV20-1
CASSEVGGGLELRANYGYTF,TGTGCCAGCAGTGAAGTAGGTGGTGGGCTGGAACTCAGAGCTAACTATGGCTACACCTTC,NA,TRBJ1-2,NA,TRBV6-1
CAWSFPTGGNTGELFF,TGTGCCTGGAGTTTCCCGACAGGAGGGAACACCGGGGAGCTGTTTTTT,few,TRBJ2-2,NA,TRBV30
CSATPGLGYEQYF,TGCAGTGCTACTCCGGGACTAGGCTACGAGCAGTACTTC,NA,TRBJ2-7,TRBD2,TRBV20-1
CASKTGGGETQYF,TGTGCCAGCAAAACTGGCGGGGGAGAGACCCAGTACTTC,once,TRBJ2-5,TRBD2,TRBV5-4
CSATDGSLKPQHF,TGCAGTGCTACGGACGGAAGTCTTAAGCCCCAGCATTTT,few,TRBJ1-5,NA,TRBV20-1
CASSESSGAADTQYF,TGCGCCAGCAGTGAGTCATCAGGAGCCGCCGATACGCAGTATTTT,few,TRBJ2-3,NA,TRBV10-1
CASSKVLIDRQPQHF,TGTGCCAGCAGCAAAGTGTTAATTGACCGTCAGCCCCAGCATTTT,NA,TRBJ1-5,NA,TRBV21-1
CASTANSSGRTDTQYF,TGTGCCAGTACCGCGAATAGTAGTGGGAGGACAGATACGCAGTATTTT,NA,TRBJ2-3,NA,TRBV19
CASSLVSGGPETQYF,TGTGCCAGCAGCTTAGTCAGCGGGGGGCCAGAGACCCAGTACTTC,NA,TRBJ2-5,TRBD2,TRBV11-2
CASSVRGREPQHF,TGTGCCAGTAGTGTCAGGGGGCGGGAGCCCCAGCATTTT,NA,TRBJ1-5,TRBD1,TRBV19
CASSRGQGANYGYTF,TGTGCCAGCAGCAGGGGACAGGGGGCTAACTATGGCTACACCTTC,few,TRBJ1-2,TRBD1,TRBV7-2
CASSLGQYTEAFF,TGTGCCAGCAGTTTGGGACAATACACTGAAGCTTTCTTT,NA,TRBJ1-1,NA,TRBV12-3/TRBV12-4
CASSNPLVRGPSSYNSPLHF,TGTGCCAGCAGCAACCCCCTAGTACGGGGCCCGAGCTCCTATAATTCACCCCTCCACTTT,few,TRBJ1-6,NA,TRBV21-1
CASSEEGTGGYEQYF,TGTGCCAGCAGTGAGGAGGGGACAGGGGGCTATGAGCAGTACTTC,few,TRBJ2-7,TRBD1,TRBV6-4
CASSFLDRPYEQYF,TGTGCCAGCAGCTTTCTGGACAGACCCTACGAGCAGTACTTC,few,TRBJ2-7,NA,TRBV7-2
CASSPEKQGPWGNTEAFF,TGTGCCAGCAGTCCTGAAAAACAGGGGCCGTGGGGGAACACTGAAGCTTTCTTT,few,TRBJ1-1,TRBD1,TRBV27
CAWSLPGTADLKAFF,TGTGCCTGGAGTCTTCCCGGGACAGCCGACTTGAAAGCTTTCTTT,NA,TRBJ1-1,TRBD1,TRBV30
CASSQQGGYGYTF,TGTGCCAGCAGCCAACAGGGTGGCTATGGCTACACCTTC,NA,TRBJ1-2,NA,TRBV14
CASSLKPGQIQETQYF,TGTGCCAGCAGTCTAAAACCGGGACAGATCCAAGAGACCCAGTACTTC,NA,TRBJ2-5,TRBD1,TRBV12-3/TRBV12-4
CATGRGEGYTF,TGTGCCACCGGGAGGGGAGAAGGCTACACCTTC,few,TRBJ1-2,NA,TRBV10-3
CASSIKFNTEAFF,TGTGCCAGCAGCATAAAATTTAACACTGAAGCTTTCTTT,few,TRBJ1-1,NA,TRBV6-1
CASSPRTDGGSPLHF,TGTGCCAGCAGTCCCCGGACGGATGGGGGATCACCCCTCCACTTT,NA,TRBJ1-6,NA,TRBV27
CASSDPVLGLAGPRWSYNEQFF,TGTGCCAGCAGTGACCCGGTTTTAGGACTAGCGGGGCCGAGATGGTCCTACAATGAGCAGTTCTTC,NA,TRBJ2-1,TRBD2,TRBV2
CASSIGRLRRGPNTGELFF,TGTGCCAGTAGTATAGGCAGGTTGAGGCGGGGCCCGAACACCGGGGAGCTGTTTTTT,NA,TRBJ2-2,NA,TRBV19